Shown below are 26 T cell receptor beta chains from a single sample sequenced in a study of T cell responses to AZD1222 COVID-19 vaccine. Produced via immunoSEQ multiplex PCR; TCRdb's table is partial and in-frame only. The sample includes some 130,000 clones, around 90% of them seen just once. The specimen comprised peripheral blood, sampled 28 days after the second AZD1222 dose. The source of these receptors is an adult who received the AZD1222 COVID-19 vaccine.

The chain links TRBV2 to TRBJ2-7; no firm D call. With 3 bases removed from V and 12 bases from J, the gap between germline ends came to 12 bases. CDR3 length: 11 residues. Germline V gene lookup returns CDR1 SNHLY and CDR2 FYNNEI. CDR3 DNA sequence: TGTGCCAGCAGTGATCATCAGGCGGTGTACGTC. Translated: CASSDHQAVYV.

The chain uses TRBV24-1 and TRBJ2-1, with D tentatively TRBD2 (6 bases). Looked up from germline, CDR1 is KGHDR and CDR2 is SFDVKD. Trimming left V 5 bases short and J 4 bases short, with 14 bases between. The CDR3 is 15 amino acids. In nucleotides, the CDR3 is TGTGCCACCAGTGCTCTCGGGGGTAGTTACAATGAGCAGTTCTTC. Its translation is CATSALGGSYNEQFF.

CDR3 sequence: CASSPSALNEKLFF. The CDR3 DNA reads as TGTGCCAGCAGCCCTAGCGCCTTGAATGAAAAACTGTTTTTT. The gene calls are TRBV11-3 and TRBJ1-4; no clear D. V dropped 5 bases and J dropped 5 bases, with 12 bases sitting between them. The V gene's germline CDR1 is SGHNT and CDR2 YENEEA. CDR3 length equals 14 residues.

The chain joins TRBV7-2 to TRBJ2-3; a weak D match, TRBD1 (5 bases). This CDR3 spans 16 amino acids. V was shortened by 1 base and J by 2 bases, with 13 bases between the two germline ends. Germline CDR1 reads SGHTA; CDR2 reads FQGNSA. The CDR3: CASSLVAGPNTDTQYF. CDR3 DNA: TGTGCCAGCAGCTTAGTCGCAGGGCCTAACACAGATACGCAGTATTTT. Full variable domain (rest looked up from reference TRBV7-2 and TRBJ2-3): GAGVSQSPSNKVTEKGKDVELRCDPISGHTALYWYRQSLGQGLEFLIYFQGNSAPDKSGLPSDRFSAERTGGSVSTLTIQRTQQEDSAVYLCASSLVAGPNTDTQYFGPGTRLTVL.

The chain employs TRBV9 and TRBJ1-3, with D possibly TRBD1 on 6 matching bases. V lost 6 bases and J 2 bases, leaving 18 bases between the germline ends. The V gene's germline CDR1 is SGDLS and CDR2 YYNGEE. This CDR3 has 16 residues. The CDR3 DNA reads TGTGCCAGCAACATGACCGGGACATCTCCTGGAAACACCATATATTTT. Translating it yields CASNMTGTSPGNTIYF.

The V and J genes are TRBV2 and TRBJ1-2, with TRBD1 identical over 8 bases. This CDR3 is 14 amino acids long. From germline, CDR1 is SNHLY and CDR2 FYNNEI. The ends lost 3 bases at V and 6 bases at J; junction bases unmatched: 6. This CDR3 is CASSETRGPNGYTF. CDR3 sequence (DNA): TGTGCCAGCAGTGAGACCAGGGGGCCGAATGGCTACACCTTC.

This clone showed up just once. V and J are TRBV6-1 and TRBJ1-4; 10 bases are a match to TRBD1. V dropped 4 bases and J dropped 5; count of bases not matched to a gene: 7. CDR1 is MNHNS, CDR2 SASEGT, per germline. This CDR3 region has 16 residues. CDR3 region: CASSGVGGQGNEKLFF. CDR3 coding DNA: TGTGCCAGCAGTGGGGTCGGGGGACAGGGGAATGAAAAACTGTTTTTT.

The chain carries TRBV7-3 and TRBJ2-3; 7 positions agree with TRBD2. The germline CDR1 and CDR2 sequences are SGHTA and FQGTGA. With V trimmed by 7 bases and J by 3 bases, 13 bases remained unmatched. This CDR3 spans 16 amino acids. In nucleotides, the CDR3 is TGTGCCAGCACCCCGGGAGGCCGAGGGGCAACAGATACGCAGTATTTT. It encodes CASTPGGRGATDTQYF. The full variable domain, completed using reference TRBV7-3 and TRBJ2-3, is GAGVSQTPSNKVTEKGKYVELRCDPISGHTALYWYRQSLGQGPEFLIYFQGTGAADDSGLPNDRFFAVRPEGSVSTLKIQRTERGDSAVYLCASTPGGRGATDTQYFGPGTRLTVL.

V is TRBV12-5 and J is TRBJ1-5, with a tentative D call TRBD1 (6 bases). V lost 5 bases to trimming and J lost 8 bases, with 16 bases between them. Per the germline V gene, CDR1 is LGHNT and CDR2 is FRNRAP. This CDR3 is built from 14 residues. The CDR3 here is CASGPGGAVEPQHF. In DNA form, the CDR3 reads TGTGCTAGTGGTCCGGGGGGCGCGGTGGAGCCCCAGCATTTT.

Here the CDR3 DNA reads TGTGCCAGCTCACCACTAGGGGAGGCCGAAAAACTGTTTTTT. Its protein is CASSPLGEAEKLFF. J is TRBJ1-4 and V is TRBV18, with D possibly TRBD1 on 5 matching bases. The V gene lost 1 base and the J gene lost 8 bases, with 11 bases spanning the gap. Germline loops: CDR1 KGHSH, CDR2 LQKENI. The CDR3 covers 14 residues.

The chain links TRBV19 to TRBJ2-5, with D possibly TRBD1 on 6 matching bases. Germline assignment: CDR1 LNHDA and CDR2 SQIVND (reference sequence). V was cut by 2 bases and J by 5 bases, with 12 bases left in between. This CDR3 is 14 amino acids long. CDR3 amino acids: CASSIQGTGETQYF. In DNA form, the CDR3 reads TGTGCCAGTAGTATACAGGGGACGGGTGAGACCCAGTACTTC.

CDR3 region: CASSPAGVGTGELFF. Written as DNA, the CDR3 is TGTGCCAGCAGCCCAGCGGGAGTAGGTACCGGGGAGCTGTTTTTT. The gene calls are TRBV6-6 and TRBJ2-2; 8 bases are a match to TRBD2. This CDR3 comprises 15 residues. Per germline, CDR1 MNHNY and CDR2 SVGAGI (reference sequence). Trimming removed 6 bases from V and 5 bases from J; junction bases left unmatched: 8.

The V call is TRBV6-1, the J call TRBJ1-5; perhaps TRBD1 as D (5 bases). This CDR3 comprises 16 residues. V was clipped by 1 base and J by 4 bases, with 14 bases between them. Germline assignment: CDR1 MNHNS and CDR2 SASEGT. CDR3 region: CASSEGLGLPNQPQHF. Written as DNA, the CDR3 is TGTGCCAGCAGTGAAGGTTTGGGGCTGCCGAATCAGCCCCAGCATTTT.

The chain recombines TRBV6-1 with TRBJ1-2; no reliable D call. There are 14 residues in the CDR3. The V and J ends lost 1 base and 7 bases respectively, with 13 bases between them. The germline V gene has CDR1 MNHNS and CDR2 SASEGT. Here the CDR3 reads CASSEGVVMGGYTF. The CDR3 region has the DNA TGTGCCAGCAGTGAAGGAGTCGTTATGGGTGGCTACACCTTC.

This rearrangement joins TRBV15 to TRBJ1-1; D uncertain. Germline lookup yields CDR1 LNHNV and CDR2 YYDKDF (reference sequence). The CDR3 is 14 amino acids. V lost 0 bases to trimming and J lost 6 bases, with 11 bases between them. The CDR3 coding sequence is TGTGCCACCAGCAGAGACCCCAAGGCTCCTGAAGCTTTCTTT. Protein product: CATSRDPKAPEAFF.

V gene TRBV11-3 combines with J gene TRBJ2-5; TRBD1 agrees at 7 bases. The V and J ends lost 8 bases and 5 bases, in that order; junction bases with no gene match: 5. The CDR3 extends over 12 amino acids. Germline V gene lookup returns CDR1 SGHNT and CDR2 YENEEA. This CDR3 reads CASGRGTETQYF. CDR3 bases: TGTGCCAGCGGCAGGGGGACGGAGACCCAGTACTTC.

The chain links TRBV11-3 to TRBJ2-7; 8 nucleotides match TRBD1. Unmatched junction bases numbered 8, after V lost 5 bases and J lost 5 bases. The CDR3 is 14 amino acids. Germline assignment: CDR1 SGHNT and CDR2 YENEEA. This CDR3 is CASSPGQGRHEQYV. CDR3 coding DNA: TGTGCCAGCAGCCCTGGACAGGGCCGCCACGAGCAGTACGTC.

With respect to this clone: Other DNA sequences in the sample encode the same CDR3. The V and J genes are TRBV18 and TRBJ2-2; no clear D gene. With 3 bases removed from V and 3 bases from J, the gap between germline ends came to 2 bases. The CDR3 is made up of 12 amino acids. Looked up from germline, CDR1 is KGHSH and CDR2 is LQKENI. This CDR3 reads CASSPDTGELFF. The DNA for the CDR3 is TGTGCCAGCTCACCGGACACCGGGGAGCTGTTTTTT. Full variable domain (rest looked up from reference TRBV18 and TRBJ2-2): NAGVMQNPRHLVRRRGQEARLRCSPMKGHSHVYWYRQLPEEGLKFMVYLQKENIIDESGMPKERFSAEFPKEGPSILRIQQVVRGDSAAYFCASSPDTGELFFGEGSRLTVL.

This chain links TRBV7-9 with TRBJ1-2; 8 bases match TRBD1. The CDR3 has 14 amino acids. The germline V gene encodes CDR1 SEHNR and CDR2 FQNEAQ (reference sequence). After removal of 1 base from V and 2 bases from J, the junction contained 0 bases not matched to a gene. DNA of the CDR3: TGTGCCAGCAGCTTAGGACAGGGGAACTATGGCTACACCTTC. It specifies CASSLGQGNYGYTF.

The gene calls are TRBV5-1 and TRBJ1-2, with 7 bases lining up with TRBD1. The CDR3 covers 17 residues. V shed 4 bases and J 0 bases; nucleotides not matched to a gene: 12. Germline CDR1 SGHRS, CDR2 YFSETQ. CDR3 region: CASSPKTGPLTNYGYTF. As DNA, the CDR3 is TGCGCCAGCAGCCCCAAGACAGGGCCTTTAACTAACTATGGCTACACCTTC.

In DNA, the CDR3 is TGTGCCAGTAGAGACCGAAACACAGATACGCAGTATTTT. The encoded protein is CASRDRNTDTQYF. The chain employs TRBV19 and TRBJ2-3; D is uncertain. This CDR3 spans 13 amino acids. V was clipped by 6 bases and J by 2 bases, with 9 bases between them. CDR1 is LNHDA, CDR2 SQIVND, per germline (reference sequence).

The chain uses TRBV19 and TRBJ1-2; no reliable D call. The germline V gene has CDR1 LNHDA and CDR2 SQIVND (reference sequence). Trimming stripped 4 bases from V and 2 bases from J, with 11 bases between. The CDR3 loop spans 14 amino acids. The CDR3 DNA reads as TGTGCCAGTAGTAAAGGAGCGGACAACTATGGCTACACCTTC. Its translation is CASSKGADNYGYTF.

The chain combines TRBV5-3 with TRBJ1-1; 7 bases agree with TRBD1. TRBV5-3 is marked as an open reading frame, function uncertain. The CDR3 sequence is 20 residues long. The V segment lost 3 bases and the J segment 0 bases; nucleotides outside the gene matches: 20. In DNA, the CDR3 is TGTGCCAGAAGCTGGCAATGGGGGCCGAACAGGGGATCCTTGAACACTGAAGCTTTCTTT. Translating gives CARSWQWGPNRGSLNTEAFF.

This clone showed up just once. The rearrangement joins TRBV7-9 to TRBJ2-7; possibly TRBD2 for D (6 bases). The CDR3 spans 14 residues. Trimming took 4 bases from V and 5 from J, leaving 15 bases between them. Per the germline V gene, CDR1 is SEHNR and CDR2 is FQNEAQ (reference sequence). CDR3: CASSSGPEGNEQYF. The CDR3 DNA reads as TGTGCCAGCAGCTCCGGGCCGGAGGGCAACGAGCAGTACTTC.

The genes are TRBV27 and TRBJ1-6, with D perhaps TRBD1 (6 bases). The ends were cut back, 3 bases at V and 7 bases at J, with 10 bases in the middle. The germline V gene encodes CDR1 MNHEY and CDR2 SMNVEV (reference sequence). This CDR3 has 14 residues. In DNA form, the CDR3 reads TGTGCCAGCAGTTTCCAGGACAGCAATTCACCCCTCCACTTT. It is translated as CASSFQDSNSPLHF.

The J gene is TRBJ1-6, the V gene TRBV5-1; weak D call: TRBD1 (6 bases). Per the germline V gene, CDR1 is SGHRS and CDR2 is YFSETQ. Trimming cost V 4 bases and J 5 bases, with 13 bases left between them. CDR3 length: 15 amino acids. CDR3 amino acids: CASSEDRANNSPLHF. CDR3 sequence (DNA): TGCGCCAGCAGCGAGGACAGAGCTAATAATTCACCCCTCCACTTT.